Below, one T cell receptor (beta chain) is given with its context. As to treatment: oral pan-JAK inhibitor, 5-10 mg twice daily. This entry is derived from a study of CD8+ T cells in alopecia areata. RNA was extracted and reverse transcribed into cDNA as the sequencing template. The assay was immunoSEQ multiplex PCR, and TCRdb's table has in-frame clones only and misses some. The sample includes 100,000 to 130,000 clones, 65% to 85% of them seen just once. Germline V gene sequence: CDR1 MNHEY, CDR2 SMNVEV (reference sequence). Trimming took 4 bases from V and 2 from J; bases not matched to a gene: 9. The CDR3 contains 18 residues.

The material was CD8+ T cells sorted from blood, obtained at week 24, from a patient treated with tofacitinib. The TCR originated in a human donor with alopecia areata. V gene TRBV27 combines with J gene TRBJ2-6; the match to TRBD1 covers 9 bases. In nucleotides, the CDR3 is TGTGCCAGCAGTTCACAGGGGGCGATGGGTCCTGGGGCCAACGTCCTGACTTTC. Translated: CASSSQGAMGPGANVLTF.